The text below deals with one T cell receptor (beta chain). The entry originates in a study of T cell repertoires in ileal Crohn's disease. The overall study: Patients had a median approximately 7.8-year disease duration, and roughly 32% were active smokers. Postoperative therapy was given to about half: about a dozen thiopurines, 18 anti-TNF agents.

Germline-derived CDR1 and CDR2 are MRHNA and SNTAGT. This CDR3 is 16 amino acids long. Trimming removed 2 bases at V and 0 bases at J, with 11 bases between. Libraries were prepared by immunoSEQ multiplex PCR; TCRdb keeps only in-frame clonotypes and omits some of them. The table records approximately 8,800 clones, approximately 96% of them present only once. The chain links TRBV6-4 to TRBJ2-4, with a weak D call TRBD1 (5 bases). This sequence was found in an adult with Crohn's disease. Sequencing input: ileal tissue. In DNA, the CDR3 is TGTGCCAGCAGTGACGCGGACACCCTAGCCAAAAACATTCAGTACTTC. Translation: CASSDADTLAKNIQYF.